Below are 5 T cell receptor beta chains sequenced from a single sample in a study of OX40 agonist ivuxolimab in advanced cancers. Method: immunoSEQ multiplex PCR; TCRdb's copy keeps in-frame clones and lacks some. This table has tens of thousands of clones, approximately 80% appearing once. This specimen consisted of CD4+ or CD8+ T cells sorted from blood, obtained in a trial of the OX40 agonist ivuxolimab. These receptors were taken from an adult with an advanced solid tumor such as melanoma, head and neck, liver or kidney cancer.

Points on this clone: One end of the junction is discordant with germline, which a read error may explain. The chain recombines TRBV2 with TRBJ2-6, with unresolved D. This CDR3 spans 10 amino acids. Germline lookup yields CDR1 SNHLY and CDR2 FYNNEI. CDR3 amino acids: CCSGANVLTF. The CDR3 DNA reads TGCTGTTCTGGGGCCAACGTCCTGACTTTC.

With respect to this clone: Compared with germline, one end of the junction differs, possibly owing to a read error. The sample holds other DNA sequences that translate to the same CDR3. CDR3 protein: CASSYDRRGGQPQHF. The DNA for the CDR3 is TGTGCCAGCAGTTACGATCGTCGAGGGGGGCAGCCCCAACATTTT. V is TRBV6-5 and J is TRBJ1-5, with D perhaps TRBD1 (6 bases). Germline assignment: CDR1 MNHEY and CDR2 SVGAGI. The CDR3 runs to 15 residues.

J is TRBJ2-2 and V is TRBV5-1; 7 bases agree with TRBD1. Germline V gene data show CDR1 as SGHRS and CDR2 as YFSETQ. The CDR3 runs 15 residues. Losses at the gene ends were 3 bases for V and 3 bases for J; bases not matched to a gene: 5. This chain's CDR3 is CASSSQGKDTGELFF. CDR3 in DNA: TGCGCCAGCAGCTCACAGGGGAAGGACACCGGGGAGCTGTTTTTT.

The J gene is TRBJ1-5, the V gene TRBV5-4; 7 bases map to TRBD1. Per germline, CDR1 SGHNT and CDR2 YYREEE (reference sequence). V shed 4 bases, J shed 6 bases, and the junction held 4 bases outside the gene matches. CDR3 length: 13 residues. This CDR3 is CASSPDRVQPQHF. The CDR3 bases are TGTGCCAGCAGCCCCGACAGGGTTCAGCCCCAGCATTTT.

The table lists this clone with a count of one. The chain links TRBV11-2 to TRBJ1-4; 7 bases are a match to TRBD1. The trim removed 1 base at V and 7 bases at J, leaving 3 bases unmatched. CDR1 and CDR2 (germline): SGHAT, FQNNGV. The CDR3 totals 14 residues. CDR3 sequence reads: CASSLGGGGEKLFF. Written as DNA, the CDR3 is TGTGCCAGCAGCTTAGGAGGGGGCGGTGAAAAACTGTTTTTT.